This T cell receptor beta chain was sequenced in a study of T-cell memory formation after mild COVID-19. Study context: TCR clusters mostly belonged to single donors.

Constant-segment primers served in 5'RACE that generated TCR alpha and TCR beta cDNA libraries bearing sample barcodes and UMIs. TCRdb reanalysed the 5' RACE reads using MiXCR and keeps one entry per CDR3 protein. This sample has fewer than 250,000 distinct CDR3 sequences, with approximately 15% found just once. Only a few counts were recorded for this clonotype. Its cognate antigen is unknown. Overall study findings and caveats: Unconfirmed was the SARS-CoV-2 specificity of second-wave clones that peaked on day 37. Day 15 to 85 contracting clones showed balanced CD4/CD8; day 15 to 37 expanders favored CD4+.

The origin of this receptor is an adult woman who had mild COVID-19 (a few samples of this study predate the infection). Cell type and time point are not known. Sequenced: PBMCs or a T cell subset sorted from them (not recorded which).

CDR3 bases: TGTGCCACCAGCAGAGAGTATAGCGGCCGGGGAGGTGAGCAGTTCTTC. Encoded protein: CATSREYSGRGGEQFF. The rearrangement links TRBV15 to TRBJ2-1, with TRBD2 as a possible D gene (6 bases). Germline CDR1 reads LNHNV; CDR2 reads YYDKDF (reference sequence). The V end was cut by 0 bases, the J end by 9 bases, with 18 bases between. CDR3 length equals 16 residues.